The 5 T cell receptor beta chains below all came from one sample that was sequenced in a study of cytomegalovirus exposure and HLA in healthy donors. Use of 60 Vbeta and 13 Jbeta primers characterized the PCR. Here immunoSEQ multiplex PCR was the method, and the copy in TCRdb shows in-frame clones only, minus some. The repertoire holds over 100,000 clones, over 60% seen once, with roughly 5.4% in the top ten. Sequencing used PBMCs. These TCRs come from a woman under 30 in good health and CMV-seropositive.

The rearrangement joins TRBV7-2 to TRBJ2-5; the match to TRBD2 covers 10 bases. The CDR3 totals 16 residues. The junction had 2 bases not matched to a gene; V was cut back by 1 base and J by 0 bases. Germline CDR1 is SGHTA and CDR2 is FQGNSA. The CDR3: CASSLELAGNQETQYF. CDR3 sequence (DNA): TGTGCCAGCAGCTTAGAACTAGCGGGGAACCAAGAGACCCAGTACTTC. Using reference TRBV7-2 and TRBJ2-5 for the parts outside the CDR3, the full variable domain is GAGVSQSPSNKVTEKGKDVELRCDPISGHTALYWYRQSLGQGLEFLIYFQGNSAPDKSGLPSDRFSAERTGGSVSTLTIQRTQQEDSAVYLCASSLELAGNQETQYFGPGTRLLVL.

This clone was observed a few times. The chain joins TRBV2 to TRBJ2-3; no firm D call. The CDR3 runs to 15 residues. Trimming removed 3 bases from V and 0 bases from J, with 10 bases in between. Germline values: CDR1 SNHLY, CDR2 FYNNEI. CDR3 in amino acids: CASSDRATSTDTQYF. The CDR3 nucleotides read TGTGCCAGCAGTGACAGAGCGACTAGCACAGATACGCAGTATTTT.

V is TRBV13 and J is TRBJ1-4; D might be TRBD1 (6 bases). The V end was cut by 4 bases, the J end by 8 bases, with 11 bases between. This CDR3 has 13 amino acids. CDR1 is PRHDT and CDR2 is FYEKMQ in the germline V gene (reference sequence). The CDR3 DNA is TGTGCCAGCAGCTACGAGGGGGGGGAAAAACTGTTTTTT. Translating it yields CASSYEGGEKLFF.

V usage is TRBV27 and J usage is TRBJ2-7, with D uncertain. The CDR3 loop spans 14 amino acids. The V and J ends lost 6 bases and 3 bases respectively, with 15 bases between them. The germline gives CDR1 MNHEY, CDR2 SMNVEV (reference sequence). CDR3 sequence reads: CASRFQGVGYEQYF. CDR3 bases: TGTGCCAGCAGATTCCAAGGAGTAGGCTACGAGCAGTACTTC.

CDR3 coding DNA: TGTGCCAGCAGCCCCAGGACTCATCAAGAGACCCAGTACTTC. It yields the protein CASSPRTHQETQYF. This sequence joins TRBV14 and TRBJ2-5; tentative D call: TRBD2 (5 bases). The CDR3 spans 14 residues. Germline CDR1 is SGHDN and CDR2 is FVKESK. V was trimmed by 4 bases and J by 2 bases, leaving 11 bases between them.